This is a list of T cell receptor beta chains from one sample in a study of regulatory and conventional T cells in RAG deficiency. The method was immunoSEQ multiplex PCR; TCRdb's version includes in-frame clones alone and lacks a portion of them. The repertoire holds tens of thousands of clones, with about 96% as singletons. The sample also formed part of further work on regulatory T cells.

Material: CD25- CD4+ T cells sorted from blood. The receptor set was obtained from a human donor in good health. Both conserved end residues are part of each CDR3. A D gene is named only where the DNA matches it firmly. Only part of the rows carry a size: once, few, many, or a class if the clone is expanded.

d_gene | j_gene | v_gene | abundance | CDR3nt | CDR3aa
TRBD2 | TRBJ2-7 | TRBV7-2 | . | TGTGCCAGCAGCTTAGAAGCGGGAGTAGGGGAGCAGTACTTC | CASSLEAGVGEQYF
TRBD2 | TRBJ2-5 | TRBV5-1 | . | TGCGCCAGCACCGAAATCCGGACTAGCGGGGCACAAGAGACCCAGTACTTC | CASTEIRTSGAQETQYF
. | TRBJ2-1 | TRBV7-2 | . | TGTGCCAGCAGCTTAGTATTCTACGTCAAGCAGTTCTTC | CASSLVFYVKQFF
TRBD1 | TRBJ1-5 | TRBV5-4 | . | TGTGCCAGCAGCTTTTCCGGGACAGGGGTAGATAGCAATCAGCCCCAGCATTTT | CASSFSGTGVDSNQPQHF
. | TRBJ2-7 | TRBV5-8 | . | TGTGCCAGCAGCTTGTGGAGGGCTGAGCAATACTTC | CASSLWRAEQYF
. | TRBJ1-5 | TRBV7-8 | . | TGTGCCAGCAGCTTCAAGGTACAGGAGCCCCAGCATTTT | CASSFKVQEPQHF
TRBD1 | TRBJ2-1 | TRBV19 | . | TGTGCCAGTAGTATAGCGGTCCGACAGGGACCAAGCTCCTACAATGAGCAGTTCTTC | CASSIAVRQGPSSYNEQFF
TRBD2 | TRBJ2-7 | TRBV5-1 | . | TGCGCCAGCAGCCGAGAAGCCCTAGCGGATTCAACCTACGAGCAGTACTTC | CASSREALADSTYEQYF
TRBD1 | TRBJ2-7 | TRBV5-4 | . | TGTGCCAGCAGCTCACGATCGACAGGGGGCTTGGGCGAGCAGTACTTC | CASSSRSTGGLGEQYF
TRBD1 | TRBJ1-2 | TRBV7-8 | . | TGTGCCAGCAGCTACCGGGACAGGGGGGACTATGGCTACACCTTC | CASSYRDRGDYGYTF
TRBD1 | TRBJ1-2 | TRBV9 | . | TGTGCCAGCGAACGGACAGGGGACGGTAACTATGGCTACACCTTC | CASERTGDGNYGYTF
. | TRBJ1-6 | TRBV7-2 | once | TGTGCCAGCAGCTTAGGAGACAGAGTTAATTCACCCCTCCACTTT | CASSLGDRVNSPLHF
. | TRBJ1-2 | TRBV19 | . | TGTGCCAGTAGTATAGGCCCACAGGACGTAATATGGTATGGCTACACCTTC | CASSIGPQDVIWYGYTF
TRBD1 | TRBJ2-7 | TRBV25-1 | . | TGTGCCAGCAGTGAATCCGGGACAGGGGGCTACGAGCAGTACTTC | CASSESGTGGYEQYF
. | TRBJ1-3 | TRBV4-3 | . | TGCGCCAGCAGCCAAGAATTTGCGGCTGGAAACACCATATATTTT | CASSQEFAAGNTIYF
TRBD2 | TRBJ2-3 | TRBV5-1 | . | TGCGCCAGCAGCTTGGACCCGAGGGCTAGCGGGGGGGCAGGCACAGATACGCAGTATTTT | CASSLDPRASGGAGTDTQYF
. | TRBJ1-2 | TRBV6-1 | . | TGTGCCAGCAGTGAATCAGCAGGGAATGGTAACTATGGCTACACCTTC | CASSESAGNGNYGYTF
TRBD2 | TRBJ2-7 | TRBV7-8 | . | TGTGCCAGCAGCGCGGCGGGGGTGGGCGAGCAGTACTTC | CASSAAGVGEQYF
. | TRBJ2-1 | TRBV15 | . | TGTGCCACCAGCAGAGCAGGGAGGGGGAGGGCCGGGAGTGAGCAGTTCTTC | CATSRAGRGRAGSEQFF
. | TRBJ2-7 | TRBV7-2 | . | TGTGCCAGCAGCTTAGTGCGGTACTACGAGCAGTACTTC | CASSLVRYYEQYF
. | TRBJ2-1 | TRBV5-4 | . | TGTGCCAGCAGCTTGATTAGCGGTGATGAGCAGTTCTTC | CASSLISGDEQFF
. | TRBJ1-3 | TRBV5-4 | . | TGTGCCAGCAGCTTGTCAGGGGCTGGAAACACCATATATTTT | CASSLSGAGNTIYF
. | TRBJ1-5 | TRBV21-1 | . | TGTGCCAGCAGCGAAGGGAGTGACAGGAATCAGCCCCAGCATTTT | CASSEGSDRNQPQHF
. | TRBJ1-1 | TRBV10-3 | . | TGTGCCATCACCGTAGGGGGAGTGAACACTGAAGCTTTCTTT | CAITVGGVNTEAFF
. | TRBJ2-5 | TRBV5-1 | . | TGCGCCAGCAGCTTGGCCCGACAGTCCACCGGCCGCCAGATCCAAGAGACCCAGTACTTC | CASSLARQSTGRQIQETQYF
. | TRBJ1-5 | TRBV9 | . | TGTGCCAGCAGCACGCACGGGCCCCAGCATTTT | CASSTHGPQHF
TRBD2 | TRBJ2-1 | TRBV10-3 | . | TGTGCCATCAGTGATTCACGCGGGGGGGCGGGTCGCAATGAGCAGTTCTTC | CAISDSRGGAGRNEQFF
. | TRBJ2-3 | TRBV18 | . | TGTGCCAGCTCACCACCGGGGGGATACACAGATACGCAGTATTTT | CASSPPGGYTDTQYF
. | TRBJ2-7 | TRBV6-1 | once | TGTGCCAGCATCCAAGGGAGGGGGGTCTACGAGCAGTACTTC | CASIQGRGVYEQYF
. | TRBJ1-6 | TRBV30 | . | TGTGCCTGGAGTCCCCGCCTTTGGGGGACAAGCTCCTATAATTCCCCCCTCCACTTT | CAWSPRLWGTSSYNSPLHF
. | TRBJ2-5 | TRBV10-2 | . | TGCGCCAGCACGGATCCGGGGAACCGCGGAGAGACCCAGTACTTC | CASTDPGNRGETQYF
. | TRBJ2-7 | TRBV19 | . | TGTGCCAGTAGTGGACTTAAAGACGAGCAGTACTTC | CASSGLKDEQYF
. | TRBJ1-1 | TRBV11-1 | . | TGTGCCAGCAGCTTAGTTCCCTCGACGGGAGAGAACACTGAAGCTTTCTTT | CASSLVPSTGENTEAFF
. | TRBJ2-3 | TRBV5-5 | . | TGTGCCAGCAAGATACAGGAGATTAGCACAGATACGCAGTATTTT | CASKIQEISTDTQYF
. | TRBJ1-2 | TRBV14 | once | TGTGCCAGCAGCCCCGACAGAAACTATGGCTACACCTTC | CASSPDRNYGYTF
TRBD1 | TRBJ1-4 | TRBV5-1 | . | TGCGCCAGCAGCTTTGGGACAGGGCCAAATGAAAAACTGTTTTTT | CASSFGTGPNEKLFF
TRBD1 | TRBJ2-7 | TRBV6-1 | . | TGTGCCAGCAGGGGCGGCAGGGGGCAGGGCGAGCAGTACTTC | CASRGGRGQGEQYF
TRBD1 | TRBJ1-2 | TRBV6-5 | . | TGTGCCAGCAGTTACACCTTGGGACAGGGGGTTGGGGGCTACACCTTC | CASSYTLGQGVGGYTF
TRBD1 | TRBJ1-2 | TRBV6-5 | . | TGTGCCAGCAGTTACTCTTGGACAGGGATTGGCTATGGCTACACCTTC | CASSYSWTGIGYGYTF
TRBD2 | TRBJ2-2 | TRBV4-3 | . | TGCGCCAGCAGCCGAGAAACCATAGCGGGAGAAACCGGGGAGCTGTTTTTT | CASSRETIAGETGELFF
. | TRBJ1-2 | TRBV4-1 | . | TGCGCCAGCAGCCCCGACAGGCCCCCATATGGCTACACCTTC | CASSPDRPPYGYTF
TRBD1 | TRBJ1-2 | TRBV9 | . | TGTGCCAGCAGCGCCCCAAACAGGGGACGTGGCTACACCTTC | CASSAPNRGRGYTF
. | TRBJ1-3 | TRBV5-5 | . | TGTGCCAGCACAGGTCCGGGACAAATCTCTGGAAACACCATATATTTT | CASTGPGQISGNTIYF
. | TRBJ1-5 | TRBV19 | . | TGTGCCAGTAGTACGACGACAGCACCTCTAATTCAGCCCCAGCATTTT | CASSTTTAPLIQPQHF
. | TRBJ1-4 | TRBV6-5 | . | TGTGCCAGCGGGCAGTCTAATGAAAAACTGTTTTTT | CASGQSNEKLFF
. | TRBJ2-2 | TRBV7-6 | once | TGTGCCAGCAGCCGACAGGACACCGGGGAGCTGTTTTTT | CASSRQDTGELFF
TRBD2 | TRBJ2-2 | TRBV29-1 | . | TGCAGCGCGGGACTAGCGGGAGCCGGCGGGGAGCTGTTTTTT | CSAGLAGAGGELFF
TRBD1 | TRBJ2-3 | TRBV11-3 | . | TGTGCCAGCAGCTTAGAAGGGACAGGGAGACTAGGTACGCAGTATTTT | CASSLEGTGRLGTQYF
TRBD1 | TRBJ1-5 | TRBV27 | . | TGTGCCAGCAGCGGGACAGGGGTTCAGCCCCAGCATTTT | CASSGTGVQPQHF
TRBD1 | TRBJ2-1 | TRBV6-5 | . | TGTGCCAGCAAAGGGACAGGGGGTAACAATGAGCAGTTCTTC | CASKGTGGNNEQFF
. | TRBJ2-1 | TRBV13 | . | TGTGCCAGCAGCTTAGGCCTACTGAGCTCCTACAATGAGCAGTTCTTC | CASSLGLLSSYNEQFF
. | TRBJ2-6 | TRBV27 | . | TGTGCCAGCAGTCCCTATGATGGGGCCAACGTCCTGACTTTC | CASSPYDGANVLTF
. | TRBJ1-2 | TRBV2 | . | TGTGCCAGCAGTGACACGGTCTATGGCTACACCTTC | CASSDTVYGYTF
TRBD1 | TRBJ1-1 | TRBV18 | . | TGTGCCAGCTCCCTCAACCGGGACAGAGAGGGGGAAGCTTTCTTT | CASSLNRDREGEAFF
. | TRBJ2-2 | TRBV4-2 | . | TGTGCCAGCAGCCAAGATTTTTCAGGGGCTGCCGGGGAGCTGTTTTTT | CASSQDFSGAAGELFF